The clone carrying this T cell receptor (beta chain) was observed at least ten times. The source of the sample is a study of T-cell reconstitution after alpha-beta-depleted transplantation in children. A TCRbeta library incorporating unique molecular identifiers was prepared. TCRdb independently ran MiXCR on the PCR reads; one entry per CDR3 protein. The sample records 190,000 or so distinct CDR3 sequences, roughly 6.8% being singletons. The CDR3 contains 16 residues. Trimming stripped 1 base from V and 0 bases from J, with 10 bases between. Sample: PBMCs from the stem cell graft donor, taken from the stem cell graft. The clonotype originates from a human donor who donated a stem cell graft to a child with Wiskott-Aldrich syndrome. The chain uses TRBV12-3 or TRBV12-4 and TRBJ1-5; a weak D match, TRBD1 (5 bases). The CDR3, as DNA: TGTGCCAGCAGTTTAGACATCGGGGCTAGCAATCAGCCCCAGCATTTT. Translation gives CASSLDIGASNQPQHF.